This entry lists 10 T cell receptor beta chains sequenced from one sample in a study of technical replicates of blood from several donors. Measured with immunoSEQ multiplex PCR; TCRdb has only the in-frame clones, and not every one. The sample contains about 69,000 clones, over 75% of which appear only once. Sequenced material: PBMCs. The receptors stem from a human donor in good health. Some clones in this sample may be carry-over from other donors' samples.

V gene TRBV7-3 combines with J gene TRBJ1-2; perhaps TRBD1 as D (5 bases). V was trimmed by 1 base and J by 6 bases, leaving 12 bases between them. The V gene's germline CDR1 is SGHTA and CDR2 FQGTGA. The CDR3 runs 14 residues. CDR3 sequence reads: CASSLSPDTHGYTF. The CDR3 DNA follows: TGTGCCAGCAGCTTAAGTCCGGACACCCATGGCTACACCTTC.

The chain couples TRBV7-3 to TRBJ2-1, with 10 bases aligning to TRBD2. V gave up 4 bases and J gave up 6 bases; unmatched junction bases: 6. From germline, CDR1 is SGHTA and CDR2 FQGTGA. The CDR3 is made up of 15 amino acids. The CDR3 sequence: CASSSWTSGVNEQFF. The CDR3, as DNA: TGTGCCAGCAGCTCCTGGACTAGCGGAGTCAATGAGCAGTTCTTC.

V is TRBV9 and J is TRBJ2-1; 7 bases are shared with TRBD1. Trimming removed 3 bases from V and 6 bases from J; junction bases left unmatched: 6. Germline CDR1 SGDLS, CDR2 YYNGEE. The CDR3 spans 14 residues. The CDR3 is CASSAETGINEQFF. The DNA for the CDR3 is TGTGCCAGCAGCGCGGAGACAGGGATCAATGAGCAGTTCTTC.

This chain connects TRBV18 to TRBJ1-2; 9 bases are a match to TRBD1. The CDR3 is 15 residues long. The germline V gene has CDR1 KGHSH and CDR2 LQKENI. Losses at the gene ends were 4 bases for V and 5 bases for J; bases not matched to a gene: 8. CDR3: CASSQQGANAYGYTF. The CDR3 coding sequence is TGTGCCAGCTCACAACAGGGGGCGAACGCGTATGGCTACACCTTC.

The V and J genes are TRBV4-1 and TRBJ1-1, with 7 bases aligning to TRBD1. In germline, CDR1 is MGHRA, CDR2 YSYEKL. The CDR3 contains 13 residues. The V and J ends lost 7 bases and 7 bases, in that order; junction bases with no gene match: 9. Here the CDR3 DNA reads TGCGCCAGCAACCGGGACAGAAACTATGAAGCTTTCTTT. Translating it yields CASNRDRNYEAFF.

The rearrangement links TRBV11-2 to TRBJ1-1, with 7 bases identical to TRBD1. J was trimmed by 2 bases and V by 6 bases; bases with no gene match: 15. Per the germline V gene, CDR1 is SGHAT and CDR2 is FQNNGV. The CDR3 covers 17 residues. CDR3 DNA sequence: TGTGCCAGCAGTTCTGGCGCAACCGGGACAGATAACACTGAAGCTTTCTTT. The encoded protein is CASSSGATGTDNTEAFF. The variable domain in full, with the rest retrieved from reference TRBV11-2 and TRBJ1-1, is EAGVAQSPRYKIIEKRQSVAFWCNPISGHATLYWYQQILGQGPKLLIQFQNNGVVDDSQLPKDRFSAERLKGVDSTLKIQPAKLEDSAVYLCASSSGATGTDNTEAFFGQGTRLTVV.

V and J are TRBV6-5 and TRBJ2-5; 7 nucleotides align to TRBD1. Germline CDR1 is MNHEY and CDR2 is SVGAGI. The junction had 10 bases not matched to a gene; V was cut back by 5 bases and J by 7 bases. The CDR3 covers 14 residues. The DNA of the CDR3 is TGTGCCAGCAGTAGCAAAGGGGGCTCGGGGACCCAGTACTTC. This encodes CASSSKGGSGTQYF.

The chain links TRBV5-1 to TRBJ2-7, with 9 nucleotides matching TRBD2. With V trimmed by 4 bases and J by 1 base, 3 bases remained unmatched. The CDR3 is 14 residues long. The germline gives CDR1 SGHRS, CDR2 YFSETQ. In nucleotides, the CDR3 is TGCGCCAGCAGCATAGCGGGGGATTCCTACGAGCAGTACTTC. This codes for CASSIAGDSYEQYF. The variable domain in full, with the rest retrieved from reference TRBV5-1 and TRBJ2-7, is KAGVTQTPRYLIKTRGQQVTLSCSPISGHRSVSWYQQTPGQGLQFLFEYFSETQRNKGNFPGRFSGRQFSNSRSEMNVSTLELGDSALYLCASSIAGDSYEQYFGPGTRLTVT.

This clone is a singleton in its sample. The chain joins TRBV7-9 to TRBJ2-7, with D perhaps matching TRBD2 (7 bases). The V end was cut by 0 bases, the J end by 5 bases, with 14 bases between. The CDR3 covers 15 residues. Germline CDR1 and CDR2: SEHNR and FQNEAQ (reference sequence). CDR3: CASSLATGGRNEQYF. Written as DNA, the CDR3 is TGTGCCAGCAGCTTAGCGACCGGGGGGCGAAACGAGCAGTACTTC.

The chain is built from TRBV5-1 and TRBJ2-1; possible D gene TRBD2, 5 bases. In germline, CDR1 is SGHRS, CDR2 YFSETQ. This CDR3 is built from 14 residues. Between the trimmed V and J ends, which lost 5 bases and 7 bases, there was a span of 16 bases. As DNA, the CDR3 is TGCGCCAGCAGTCCGAGGGAGTCTCCGAATGAGCAGTTCTTC. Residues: CASSPRESPNEQFF.